The 4 T cell receptor beta chains below come from one sample, sequenced in a study of blood T cell repertoires in COVID-19. The table came from immunoSEQ multiplex PCR; TCRdb's copy has only in-frame clones and leaves some out. The sample has 70,000 to 90,000 clones; around 67% are singletons. Sequencing input: peripheral blood. These receptors originate from a human donor with acute or convalescent COVID-19. The donor label of this sample is uncertain.

This chain uses TRBV18 with TRBJ1-1; unclear D gene. With 3 bases removed from V and 1 base from J, the gap between germline ends came to 6 bases. The CDR3 totals 13 residues. Germline loops: CDR1 KGHSH, CDR2 LQKENI. The CDR3 DNA is TGTGCCAGCTCACCGGGCCCGAACACTGAAGCTTTCTTT. Amino acid sequence: CASSPGPNTEAFF. Filled out from reference TRBV18 and TRBJ1-1, the complete variable domain reads NAGVMQNPRHLVRRRGQEARLRCSPMKGHSHVYWYRQLPEEGLKFMVYLQKENIIDESGMPKERFSAEFPKEGPSILRIQQVVRGDSAAYFCASSPGPNTEAFFGQGTRLTVV.

V gene TRBV6-5 combines with J gene TRBJ2-7; 9 nucleotides align to TRBD2. The CDR3 is 14 amino acids. Trimming at V came to 6 bases and at J to 0 bases, leaving 3 bases not matched to a gene. Germline lookup yields CDR1 MNHEY and CDR2 SVGAGI. CDR3 coding DNA: TGTGCCAGCAGGGATAGCGGGGGCTCCTACGAGCAGTACGTC. Translating gives CASRDSGGSYEQYV.

This clone was counted only a few times. The chain recombines TRBV21-1 with TRBJ1-5; no DNA check was done on the table's D call, TRBD1. TRBV21-1 is designated a pseudogene. This CDR3 contains 15 residues. In nucleotides, the CDR3 is TGTGCCAGCAGCGAAGGACAGGGGGGGAATGAGCCCCAGCATTTT. Its protein is CASSEGQGGNEPQHF.

This clone was picked up a small number of times. The chain combines TRBV6-6 with TRBJ2-5, with D unclear. V was clipped by 5 bases and J by 1 base, with 11 bases between them. Germline CDR1 and CDR2: MNHNY and SVGAGI (reference sequence). The CDR3 consists of 14 residues. CDR3 sequence (DNA): TGTGCCAGCAGTACCGAGCGTCTCCAAGAGACCCAGTACTTC. Protein product: CASSTERLQETQYF.